The 2 T cell receptor beta chains in this list originate from one sample, sequenced in a study of shared clonotypes between healthy human individuals (dated by TCRdb to about 2020). The method behind the library was the immunoSEQ multiplex PCR assay. TCRdb obtained this table from immuneACCESS and retained in-frame rearrangements with V and J assigned. These tables miss some clones; where compared with another copy, unresolved V genes account for less than half of the shortfall, and the remainder is unexplained. Recorded for this sample are 2 million to 2.5 million clones; 90% to 97% of them occurred a single time. The ten largest clones take up around 0.13% of the sample. The sample was naive CD4+ T cells sorted from blood. The cell subset or site tag for this specimen amounts to: CD45RA+ positively selected. The receptor set was obtained from a man aged 18 to 29 in good health.

The genes are TRBV29-1 and TRBJ1-2; no clear D gene. CDR3 length: 12 amino acids. Trimming removed 6 bases at V and 0 bases at J, with 8 bases between. Germline V gene data show CDR1 as SQVTM and CDR2 as ANQGSEA. In DNA form, the CDR3 reads TGCAGCGTAGTTACACCTAACTATGGCTACACCTTC. This sequence encodes CSVVTPNYGYTF.

The J gene is TRBJ1-2, the V gene TRBV6-1; no definite D call. Trimming stripped 7 bases from V and 8 bases from J, with 20 bases between. The V gene's germline CDR1 is MNHNS and CDR2 SASEGT. This CDR3 contains 14 residues. Here the CDR3 DNA reads TGTGCCAGCACGCAAGAACTGAGCCTCCGAGGCTACACCTTC. Amino acids: CASTQELSLRGYTF.